This T cell receptor (beta chain) derives from a study of blood T cell repertoires in COVID-19. Study details: Specimens from acute and convalescent COVID-19 originated in the United States, Italy and Spain. T cells, B-cell-depleted T cells, or PBMCs supplied cDNA or gDNA.

The germline V and J ends were trimmed by 3 bases and 0 bases, with 15 bases remaining between them. CDR1 is DFQATT, CDR2 SNEGSKA, per germline (reference sequence). This CDR3 has 16 amino acids. In the source study's methods: Using reference gene primer amplification, nucleated cell counts were estimated. Data came from immunoSEQ multiplex PCR; TCRdb stores just in-frame clones and leaves some out. V and J calls plus clone size are reproduced from that table; the DNA served to infer D and trimming. The profile shows more than 95,000 clones, about 80% of them singletons. The clonotype originates from a man aged 65-85 years with active or convalescent COVID-19. The sequenced sample consisted of peripheral blood. This chain links TRBV20-1 with TRBJ1-5; D gene unclear. CDR3 in amino acids: CSASIGSSLSNQPQHF. CDR3 DNA sequence: TGCAGTGCTAGTATTGGGAGTTCCCTTAGCAATCAGCCCCAGCATTTT.